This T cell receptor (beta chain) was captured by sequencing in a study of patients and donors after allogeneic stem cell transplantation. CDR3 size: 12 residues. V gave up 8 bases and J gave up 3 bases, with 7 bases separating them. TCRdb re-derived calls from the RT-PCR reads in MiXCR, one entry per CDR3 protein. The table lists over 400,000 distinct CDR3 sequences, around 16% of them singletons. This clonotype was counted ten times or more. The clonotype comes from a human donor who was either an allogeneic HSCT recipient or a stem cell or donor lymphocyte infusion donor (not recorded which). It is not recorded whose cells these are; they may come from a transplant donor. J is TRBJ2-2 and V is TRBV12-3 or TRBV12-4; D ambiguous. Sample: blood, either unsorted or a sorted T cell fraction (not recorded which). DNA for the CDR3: TGTGCCAGCCGCTTTTACACCGGGGAGCTGTTTTTT. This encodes CASRFYTGELFF.